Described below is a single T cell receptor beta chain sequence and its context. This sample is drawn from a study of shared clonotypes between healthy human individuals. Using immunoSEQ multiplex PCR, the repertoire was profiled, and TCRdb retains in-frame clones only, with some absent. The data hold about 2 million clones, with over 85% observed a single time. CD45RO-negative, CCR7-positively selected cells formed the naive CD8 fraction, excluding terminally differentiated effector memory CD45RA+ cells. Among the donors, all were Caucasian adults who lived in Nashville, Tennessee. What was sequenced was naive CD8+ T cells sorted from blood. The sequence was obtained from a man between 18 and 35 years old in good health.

CDR3 sequence reads: CASSQSPTVGQPQHF. CDR3 DNA: TGCGCCAGCAGTCAATCGCCTACAGTTGGGCAGCCCCAGCATTTT. The chain is built from TRBV23-1 and TRBJ1-5, with D unclear. Being an ORF, TRBV23-1 has a function that is uncertain. V lost 0 bases and J 7 bases, leaving 13 bases between the germline ends. The CDR3 sequence is 15 residues long.